This record covers a single T cell receptor (beta chain). The CDR3 runs 16 residues. V was trimmed by 6 bases and J by 0 bases, leaving 15 bases between them. Germline CDR1 is SQVTM and CDR2 is ANQGSEA. During active infection, Seattle patients enrolled and were then monitored through disease. Per the original methods: Amplified reference gene primers provided the basis for estimating nucleated cell counts. TCRdb's copy holds only in-frame clones and misses some; the assay was immunoSEQ multiplex PCR. That table furnishes V, J and clone size, whereas the DNA furnished D and trimming. The data show about 200,000 clones, 86% seen once. This sample was included in a study of blood T cell repertoires in COVID-19. Study as a whole: The study drew acute and convalescent COVID-19 samples from the United States, Italy and Spain. Nucleic acid was either cDNA or gDNA, and it came from T cells, B-cell-depleted T cells, or PBMCs.

This sequence joins TRBV29-1 and TRBJ2-6, with a possible D match to TRBD1 (6 bases). The clonotype originates from a woman between 50 and 59 years old with COVID-19, enrolled during active disease. The specimen was peripheral blood. The CDR3 is CSVSTGTGSGANVLTF. The CDR3 region has the DNA TGCAGCGTCTCTACAGGGACGGGCTCTGGGGCCAACGTCCTGACTTTC.